Below are 30 T cell receptor beta chains sequenced from a single sample in a study of blood T cell repertoires in COVID-19. Profiled with immunoSEQ multiplex PCR; TCRdb holds only in-frame clones, not every one. The sample yields some 350,000 clones, 88% seen once. Sequencing input: peripheral blood. These receptors were obtained from a woman aged 65 to 85 with COVID-19, enrolled during active disease.

The chain links TRBV12-2 to TRBJ1-2. TRBV12-2 is annotated as a pseudogene. The length of the CDR3 is 14 residues. The CDR3 DNA reads as TGTGCAAGTCGCTCACTTGGGGGGGCCTATGGCTACACCTTC. This codes for CASRSLGGAYGYTF.

The CDR3 coding sequence is TGTGCCTGGAGTGAGGGGACAGGGAATCAGCCCCAGCATTTT. It codes for CAWSEGTGNQPQHF. The rearrangement uses TRBV30 and TRBJ1-5, with 9 bases aligning to TRBD1. Trimming cost V 1 base and J 4 bases; bases outside gene matches: 2. The CDR3 has 14 amino acids. Germline CDR1 and CDR2: GTSNPN and SVGIG (reference sequence).

Here the CDR3 DNA reads TGTGCCAGCAGCTTCGACAGGGGTGACACTCGGTCTTCACCCCTCCACTTT. Translated: CASSFDRGDTRSSPLHF. The chain uses TRBV7-9 and TRBJ1-6; 8 bases line up with TRBD1. The V gene's germline CDR1 is SEHNR and CDR2 FQNEAQ (reference sequence). This CDR3 has 17 residues. The V gene end was trimmed by 3 bases and the J gene end by 9 bases; junction bases not matched to a gene: 13.

This chain connects TRBV7-2 to TRBJ2-7, with 8 bases aligning to TRBD2. Germline V gene data show CDR1 as SGHTA and CDR2 as FQGNSA. CDR3 length: 13 amino acids. V shed 2 bases, J shed 5 bases, and the junction held 2 bases outside the gene matches. The CDR3 loop is CASSLSGGDEQYF. CDR3 nucleotide sequence: TGTGCCAGCAGCTTATCGGGGGGGGACGAGCAGTACTTC. Full variable domain (remainder filled in from reference TRBV7-2 and TRBJ2-7): GAGVSQSPSNKVTEKGKDVELRCDPISGHTALYWYRQSLGQGLEFLIYFQGNSAPDKSGLPSDRFSAERTGGSVSTLTIQRTQQEDSAVYLCASSLSGGDEQYFGPGTRLTVT.

This clone was observed once. J is TRBJ2-3 and V is TRBV2; D is ambiguous. This CDR3 has 14 residues. Trimming took off 5 bases at V and 0 bases at J, with 9 bases between the two ends. Germline V gene sequence: CDR1 SNHLY, CDR2 FYNNEI. The CDR3 DNA follows: TGTGCCAGCAGTTCCGCGTCCAGCACAGATACGCAGTATTTT. Translating gives CASSSASSTDTQYF.

The rearrangement uses TRBV6-1 and TRBJ2-1, with D perhaps TRBD1 (6 bases). V gave up 3 bases and J gave up 1 base, with 13 bases separating them. Germline CDR1 MNHNS, CDR2 SASEGT. The CDR3 is 16 residues long. This CDR3 is CASSDRGSRSYNEQFF. The CDR3 nucleotides are TGTGCCAGCAGTGACAGGGGTAGCAGGTCCTACAATGAGCAGTTCTTC.

The rearrangement joins TRBV2 to TRBJ2-6; 10 nucleotides match TRBD2. Per the germline V gene, CDR1 is SNHLY and CDR2 is FYNNEI. CDR3 length: 16 amino acids. Trimming at V came to 2 bases and at J to 2 bases, leaving 0 bases not matched to a gene. The CDR3 sequence: CASSELAGAGANVLTF. CDR3 in DNA: TGTGCCAGCAGTGAACTAGCGGGGGCTGGGGCCAACGTCCTGACTTTC.

The chain links TRBV6-5 to TRBJ2-7; possibly TRBD1 for D (5 bases). Germline V lookup: CDR1 MNHEY, CDR2 SVGAGI. This CDR3 has 14 amino acids. Trimming took off 2 bases at V and 2 bases at J, with 10 bases between the two ends. The CDR3 region has the DNA TGTGCCAGCAGTTACGACCTGACAGCCTACGAGCAGTACTTC. It yields the protein CASSYDLTAYEQYF.

This chain uses TRBV3-1 (or the pseudogene TRBV3-2) with TRBJ2-1, with 13 positions matching TRBD2. With V trimmed by 1 base and J by 9 bases, 3 bases remained unmatched. Germline-derived CDR1 and CDR2 are LGHDT and YNNKEL (reference sequence). There are 15 residues in the CDR3. CDR3 amino acids: CASSQVGLAGTEQFF. The CDR3 DNA follows: TGTGCCAGCAGCCAAGTGGGACTAGCGGGGACTGAGCAGTTCTTC.

J is TRBJ2-7 and V is TRBV2; 8 nucleotides line up with TRBD1. The V gene end was trimmed by 4 bases and the J gene end by 3 bases; junction bases not matched to a gene: 8. The CDR3 extends over 15 amino acids. CDR1 and CDR2 from the germline V gene are SNHLY and FYNNEI. For the CDR3, the DNA is TGTGCCAGCAGTGGGTCTAGACAGGGGCACTACGAGCAGTACTTC. This codes for CASSGSRQGHYEQYF. Supplemented by reference TRBV2 and TRBJ2-7, the full variable domain reads EPEVTQTPSHQVTQMGQEVILRCVPISNHLYFYWYRQILGQKVEFLVSFYNNEISEKSEIFDDQFSVERPDGSNFTLKIRSTKLEDSAMYFCASSGSRQGHYEQYFGPGTRLTVT.

The CDR3 is CASSLDGGGYYEQYF. DNA for the CDR3: TGTGCCAGCAGCTTAGATGGCGGGGGGTACTACGAGCAGTACTTC. This chain uses TRBV7-9 with TRBJ2-7; 8 nucleotides line up with TRBD2. The germline V gene encodes CDR1 SEHNR and CDR2 FQNEAQ (reference sequence). This CDR3 contains 15 residues. After removal of 1 base from V and 3 bases from J, the junction contained 5 bases not matched to a gene.

This clone occurred once. The chain has TRBV4-1 and TRBJ1-5; D may be TRBD1 (6 bases). Germline-derived CDR1 and CDR2 are MGHRA and YSYEKL. CDR3 length equals 13 residues. Trimming removed 2 bases from V and 10 bases from J, with 12 bases in between. The CDR3 is CASSQTTGSPQHF. In DNA, the CDR3 is TGCGCCAGCAGCCAAACCACAGGGTCCCCCCAGCATTTT.

This chain connects TRBV6-6 to TRBJ1-2; tentative D call: TRBD1 (6 bases). CDR3 size: 14 residues. The germline V and J ends were trimmed by 3 bases and 6 bases, with 14 bases remaining between them. The germline CDR1 and CDR2 sequences are MNHNY and SVGAGI (reference sequence). CDR3 nucleotide sequence: TGTGCCAGCAGTTATGACAGGATAGGCAATGGCTACACCTTC. Protein sequence: CASSYDRIGNGYTF.

J is TRBJ2-1 and V is TRBV11-2; D may be TRBD1 (7 bases). There are 16 residues in the CDR3. Between the trimmed V and J ends, which lost 5 bases and 6 bases, there was a span of 20 bases. Germline V gives CDR1 SGHAT, CDR2 FQNNGV. The chain's CDR3 is CASSARQGGIGNEQFF. The CDR3 DNA sequence: TGTGCCAGCAGCGCTAGACAGGGAGGTATAGGCAATGAGCAGTTCTTC.

CDR3 region: CASSSLSSGGTDTQYF. In DNA, the CDR3 is TGTGCCAGCAGTTCCCTCTCGAGCGGGGGCACAGATACGCAGTATTTT. This chain links TRBV28 with TRBJ2-3, with TRBD2 matching 7 bases. The trim removed 4 bases at V and 1 base at J, leaving 8 bases unmatched. The CDR3 length is 16 residues. CDR1 and CDR2 (germline): MDHEN, SYDVKM.

This clone appeared a single time. The chain couples TRBV9 to TRBJ1-3; D call uncertain. The CDR3 is 16 amino acids. Germline assignment: CDR1 SGDLS and CDR2 YYNGEE. Trimming took off 0 bases at V and 4 bases at J, with 14 bases between the two ends. The CDR3 nucleotides are TGTGCCAGCAGCGTAGGAGGGTCCACGGGGGGAAACACCATATATTTT. Translated: CASSVGGSTGGNTIYF.

This chain joins TRBV4-3 and TRBJ2-6, with 7 bases that match TRBD1. The CDR3 has 19 amino acids. Trimming took 4 bases from V and 0 from J; bases not matched to a gene: 12. In germline, CDR1 is LGHNA, CDR2 YSLEER. The CDR3 region is CASSPEEDRWLSGANVLTF. CDR3 nucleotides: TGCGCCAGCAGCCCGGAGGAGGACAGGTGGCTCTCTGGGGCCAACGTCCTGACTTTC.

The CDR3 region is CASSRLAGANYGYTF. CDR3 nucleotides: TGTGCCAGTAGTAGGCTGGCGGGTGCTAACTATGGCTACACCTTC. The chain combines TRBV19 with TRBJ1-2, with D unclear. Trimming took off 4 bases at V and 0 bases at J, with 12 bases between the two ends. CDR3 size: 15 residues. The V gene's germline CDR1 is LNHDA and CDR2 SQIVND (reference sequence). Full variable domain (remainder filled in from reference TRBV19 and TRBJ1-2): DGGITQSPKYLFRKEGQNVTLSCEQNLNHDAMYWYRQDPGQGLRLIYYSQIVNDFQKGDIAEGYSVSREKKESFPLTVTSAQKNPTAFYLCASSRLAGANYGYTFGSGTRLTVV.

The DNA of the CDR3 is TGTGCTAGTGGTTTGGGGGGGCGGGCTGAAGCTTTCTTT. Amino acid sequence: CASGLGGRAEAFF. The rearrangement joins TRBV12-5 to TRBJ1-1, with D perhaps matching TRBD1 (6 bases). Trimming shortened V by 1 base and J by 6 bases, and 9 bases separated the two germline ends. This CDR3 has 13 residues. Germline CDR1 is LGHNT and CDR2 is FRNRAP.

The chain is built from TRBV12-3 or TRBV12-4 and TRBJ2-7; maybe TRBD2 (5 bases). With 6 bases removed from V and 3 bases from J, the gap between germline ends came to 12 bases. The CDR3 is 13 amino acids. The CDR3 loop is CASSAGVDYEQYF. DNA for the CDR3: TGTGCCAGCAGCGCCGGGGTCGACTACGAGCAGTACTTC.

CDR3 amino acids: CASSLSPGNYGYTF. CDR3 in DNA: TGCGCCAGCAGCTTGTCACCAGGAAACTATGGCTACACCTTC. The chain carries TRBV5-1 and TRBJ1-2; D uncertain. This CDR3 is 14 amino acids long. The ends were cut back, 1 base at V and 2 bases at J, with 9 bases in the middle. Germline V gene sequence: CDR1 SGHRS, CDR2 YFSETQ.

V usage is TRBV6-1 and J usage is TRBJ2-5; 10 nucleotides line up with TRBD2. Germline assignment: CDR1 MNHNS and CDR2 SASEGT. The CDR3 sequence is 15 residues long. The V segment lost 2 bases and the J segment 2 bases; nucleotides outside the gene matches: 2. CDR3 coding DNA: TGTGCCAGCAGTGAACGGGGACTAGCGCAAGAGACCCAGTACTTC. Protein sequence: CASSERGLAQETQYF.

The V and J genes are TRBV7-9 and TRBJ2-7; D may be TRBD1 (8 bases). This CDR3 comprises 14 residues. V lost 3 bases, J lost 9 bases, and 18 bases lay in between. Germline values: CDR1 SEHNR, CDR2 FQNEAQ (reference sequence). The CDR3 protein is CASSFVTGEGVQYF. DNA for the CDR3: TGTGCCAGCAGCTTTGTGACAGGGGAGGGTGTGCAGTACTTC.

This sequence joins TRBV24-1 and TRBJ1-5; D call uncertain. V lost 6 bases to trimming and J lost 3 bases, with 8 bases between them. The CDR3 is 13 residues long. In germline, CDR1 is KGHDR, CDR2 SFDVKD. Here the CDR3 reads CATSLNNNQPQHF. The CDR3 DNA reads as TGTGCCACCAGTCTGAACAACAATCAGCCCCAGCATTTT.

In this sample, this clone turned up once. The chain employs TRBV5-1 and TRBJ2-7, with 9 nucleotides matching TRBD1. The CDR3 contains 15 residues. The V segment lost 4 bases and the J segment 6 bases; nucleotides outside the gene matches: 11. Germline CDR1 reads SGHRS; CDR2 reads YFSETQ. The DNA of the CDR3 is TGCGCCAGCAGCCGAAATCAGGGACAGGGCCCCGAGCAGTACTTC. This sequence encodes CASSRNQGQGPEQYF.

This clone was recorded a few times. This chain joins TRBV3-1 (or the pseudogene TRBV3-2) and TRBJ1-1; 7 positions match TRBD1. There are 13 residues in the CDR3. Germline CDR1 reads LGHDT; CDR2 reads YNNKEL (reference sequence). With V trimmed by 5 bases and J by 1 base, 1 base remained unmatched. The CDR3 DNA reads as TGTGCCAGCAGCGGGGACAGGAACACTGAAGCTTTCTTT. Protein product: CASSGDRNTEAFF.

The chain joins TRBV30 to TRBJ1-3; unclear D gene. This CDR3 contains 13 residues. CDR1 and CDR2 (germline): GTSNPN, SVGIG (reference sequence). Trimming removed 4 bases from V and 3 bases from J, with 10 bases in between. CDR3 region: CAWTDWLGNTIYF. CDR3 DNA sequence: TGTGCCTGGACGGACTGGCTTGGAAACACCATATATTTT.

This clone has only one observation. The chain is built from TRBV5-1 and TRBJ1-5, with a weak D call TRBD1 (6 bases). Trimming removed 4 bases from V and 4 bases from J, with 9 bases in between. CDR1 and CDR2 (germline): SGHRS, YFSETQ. The CDR3 contains 13 residues. This chain's CDR3 is CASSLGQNQPQHF. CDR3 nucleotide sequence: TGCGCCAGCAGCCTAGGACAGAATCAGCCCCAGCATTTT. Full variable domain (outside the CDR3, taken from reference TRBV5-1 and TRBJ1-5): KAGVTQTPRYLIKTRGQQVTLSCSPISGHRSVSWYQQTPGQGLQFLFEYFSETQRNKGNFPGRFSGRQFSNSRSEMNVSTLELGDSALYLCASSLGQNQPQHFGDGTRLSIL.

The J gene is TRBJ1-6, the V gene TRBV4-1, with TRBD1 identical over 7 bases. CDR3 length: 15 amino acids. Trimming took 4 bases from V and 7 from J; bases not matched to a gene: 7. Germline-derived CDR1 and CDR2 are MGHRA and YSYEKL. CDR3 bases: TGCGCCAGCAGCCCCTCCGGGACAGAAAATTCACCCCTCCACTTT. Translated: CASSPSGTENSPLHF.

The rearrangement links TRBV7-6 to TRBJ1-5, with D perhaps matching TRBD1 (5 bases). This CDR3 has 14 residues. In germline, CDR1 is SGHVS, CDR2 FNYEAQ. V dropped 5 bases and J dropped 7 bases, with 15 bases sitting between them. The CDR3 nucleotides read TGTGCCAGCAGCCCTAAATCGGGGGAACAGCCCCAGCATTTT. Its translation: CASSPKSGEQPQHF.